This TCR beta chain derives from a study of T-cell memory formation after mild COVID-19. Overall study results and limits: Proof of SARS-CoV-2 specificity was absent for the second-wave clones that crested on day 37. Clones which contracted sat mainly in CM and EM if CD4+, and in EMRA if CD8+.

This clonotype was seen a handful of times. The antigen is undetermined. V was pared by 1 base and J by 4 bases, with 11 bases between. Germline CDR1 reads SGHVS; CDR2 reads FQNEAQ. This CDR3 is built from 15 residues. TCRdb fed the 5' RACE reads into MiXCR, producing one record per CDR3 protein. The sample records approximately 580,000 distinct CDR3 sequences, around 21% being singletons. The chain couples TRBV7-8 to TRBJ2-1, with D uncertain. The sequence was collected from an adult woman who had mild COVID-19 (a few samples of this study predate the infection). Cell type and time point are not known. The source material was PBMCs or a T cell subset sorted from them (not recorded which). As DNA, the CDR3 is TGTGCCAGCAGCTTAGTCCCACCGAAGTACAATGAGCAGTTCTTC. Protein product: CASSLVPPKYNEQFF. Variable domain in full (rest from reference TRBV7-8 and TRBJ2-1): GAGVSQSPRYKVAKRGQDVALRCDPISGHVSLFWYQQALGQGPEFLTYFQNEAQLDKSGLPSDRFFAERPEGSVSTLKIQRTQQEDSAVYLCASSLVPPKYNEQFFGPGTRLTVL.